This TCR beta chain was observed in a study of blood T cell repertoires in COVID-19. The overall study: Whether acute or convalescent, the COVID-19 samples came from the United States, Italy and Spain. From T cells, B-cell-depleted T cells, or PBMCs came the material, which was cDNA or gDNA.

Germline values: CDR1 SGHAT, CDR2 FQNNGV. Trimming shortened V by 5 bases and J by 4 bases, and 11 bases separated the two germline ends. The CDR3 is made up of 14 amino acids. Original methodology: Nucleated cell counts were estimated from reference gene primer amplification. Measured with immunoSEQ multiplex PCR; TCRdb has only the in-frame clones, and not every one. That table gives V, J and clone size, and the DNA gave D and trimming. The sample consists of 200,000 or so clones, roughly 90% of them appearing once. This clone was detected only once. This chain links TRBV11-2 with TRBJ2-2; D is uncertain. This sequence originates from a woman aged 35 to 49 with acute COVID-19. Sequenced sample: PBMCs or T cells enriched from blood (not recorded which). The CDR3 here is CASSPFVITGELFF. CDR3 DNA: TGTGCCAGCAGCCCCTTTGTTATCACCGGGGAGCTGTTTTTT.